These T cell receptor beta chains were read from a single sample in a study of blood T cell repertoires in COVID-19. The assay was immunoSEQ multiplex PCR, and TCRdb's table has in-frame clones only and misses some. The repertoire holds 400,000 to 550,000 clones, with 70% to 90% as singletons. Source material: PBMCs or T cells enriched from blood (not recorded which). The receptors here all came from a young woman with acute COVID-19. The CDR3 runs from the conserved cysteine through the conserved F or W. A D gene is named only where the DNA matches it firmly. Part of the rows lack a size; the others show once, few, many or a class for expanded clones.

TRBV7-9	.	TRBJ1-4	.	TGTGCCAGCAGCCGGAGTTATAATGAAAAACTGTTTTTT	CASSRSYNEKLFF
TRBV5-4	.	TRBJ1-2	.	TGTGCCAGCAGCTTGACTGGGGGAGGTAACTATGGCTACACCTTC	CASSLTGGGNYGYTF
TRBV24-1	.	TRBJ2-7	.	TGTGCCACCAGTGACGCCAGGCACCGACCTTACTACGAGCAGTACTTC	CATSDARHRPYYEQYF
TRBV27	TRBD1	TRBJ1-5	.	TGTGCCAGCAGTAAGTTCAGGGGGAATCAGCCCCAGCATTTT	CASSKFRGNQPQHF
TRBV2	.	TRBJ1-6	.	TGTGCCAGCGTCCTCAGTTTCATGGTTCGCTATAATTCACCCCTCCACTTT	CASVLSFMVRYNSPLHF
TRBV9	.	TRBJ1-1	.	TGTGCCAGCAGCGCGTGGGAGGGCAACACTGAAGCTTTCTTT	CASSAWEGNTEAFF
TRBV27	.	TRBJ2-4	.	TGTGCCAGCAGATCACAGGGAGCCAAAAACATTCAGTACTTC	CASRSQGAKNIQYF
TRBV11-3	TRBD1	TRBJ2-3	.	TGTGCCAGCAGCCTAGGGACAGGGGGCTCCCTCCGCGGCACAGATACGCAGTATTTT	CASSLGTGGSLRGTDTQYF
TRBV25-1	.	TRBJ2-5	.	TGTGCCAGCAGTGACCTGGGAAGGGGCCAAGAGACCCAGTACTTC	CASSDLGRGQETQYF
TRBV29-1	.	TRBJ2-5	.	TGCAGCGTTCGAGGGTTGCTGGGGGAGACCCAGTACTTC	CSVRGLLGETQYF
TRBV25-1	TRBD1	TRBJ1-6	.	TGTGCCAGCAGTGATTCCCCCGGGACAGACTATAATTCACCCCTCCACTTT	CASSDSPGTDYNSPLHF
TRBV24-1	TRBD1	TRBJ2-7	.	TGTGCCACCAGTGAACGGACAGGGTACAGCTACGAGCAGTACTTC	CATSERTGYSYEQYF
TRBV28	TRBD1	TRBJ1-2	.	TGTGCCAGCAGTTACCCACGGGGACAGGGAAACTATGGCTACACCTTC	CASSYPRGQGNYGYTF
TRBV4-3	TRBD2	TRBJ2-3	.	TGCGCCAGCAGTCTAGCGGGAGATCGTCCAGATACGCAGTATTTT	CASSLAGDRPDTQYF
TRBV7-2	TRBD2	TRBJ2-7	.	TGTGCCAGCAGCGCGACTAGCAAACACTCCTACGAGCAGTACTTC	CASSATSKHSYEQYF
TRBV2	TRBD1	TRBJ2-3	.	TGTGCCAGCAGTCCCGACAGGGGGGCGACAGATACGCAGTATTTT	CASSPDRGATDTQYF
TRBV4-3	TRBD2	TRBJ2-1	.	TGCGCCAGCAGCCTCCGGGTAGCGGGAGGGTACAATGAGCAGTTCTTC	CASSLRVAGGYNEQFF
TRBV15	TRBD2	TRBJ2-7	few	TGTGCCACCAGCATTGAATTTGGCCTAGCGGGAGCCTACGAGCAGTACTTC	CATSIEFGLAGAYEQYF
TRBV21-1	.	TRBJ2-3	.	TGTGCCAGCACGGGACTAGCGGGAGGGCTGGATCCAGATACGCAGTATTTT	CASTGLAGGLDPDTQYF
TRBV4-3	.	TRBJ1-2	few	TGCGCCAGCAGCCCAGGGGAGAGGGCCTATGGCTACACCTTC	CASSPGERAYGYTF
TRBV9	TRBD1	TRBJ2-5	.	TGTGCCAGCAGCGCAAACAGGGGTAGAGGAGAGACCCAGTACTTC	CASSANRGRGETQYF
TRBV11-2	.	TRBJ2-1	.	TGTGCCAGCAGCTCTTACACCGGGTCCAGATTGCTCTCCTACAATGAGCAGTTCTTC	CASSSYTGSRLLSYNEQFF
TRBV10-3	.	TRBJ1-5	.	TGTGCCATCACGCCAGGGGCGAATCAGCCCCAGCATTTT	CAITPGANQPQHF
TRBV7-8	TRBD1	TRBJ2-1	.	TGTGCCAGCAGCGTTATCTCGGACAGGGGTATCAATGAGCAGTTCTTC	CASSVISDRGINEQFF
TRBV5-1	.	TRBJ1-6	.	TGCGCCAGCAGCCCCGGGAGCAGCGGTTCACCCCTCCACTTT	CASSPGSSGSPLHF
TRBV28	TRBD1	TRBJ1-4	few	TGTGCCAGCAGTTTAAGTACGACAGGGACTAATGAAAAACTGTTTTTT	CASSLSTTGTNEKLFF
TRBV28	TRBD1	TRBJ1-1	.	TGTGCCAGCAGTTTGCCGACAGGGGGCCGGTTACCTGAAGCTTTCTTT	CASSLPTGGRLPEAFF
TRBV3-1/TRBV3-2	.	TRBJ2-5	.	TGTGCCAGCAGCCCAAACACGGGGGGCCGGGAGACCCAGTACTTC	CASSPNTGGRETQYF
TRBV10-1	TRBD1	TRBJ2-2	.	TGCGCCAGCAGACAGGGGGACACCGGGGAGCTGTTTTTT	CASRQGDTGELFF
TRBV9	.	TRBJ2-5	.	TGTGCCAGCAGCCCGGACGTGGGGACACAAGAGACCCAGTACTTC	CASSPDVGTQETQYF
TRBV5-6	TRBD1	TRBJ2-7	.	TGTGCCAGCAGCTTGAAACGGGACAGCGCTCTTTTC	CASSLKRDSALF
TRBV7-7	TRBD2	TRBJ2-1	.	TGTGCCAGCAGCCAGCTAGCGGGAGGCCCTAATGAGCAGTTCTTC	CASSQLAGGPNEQFF
TRBV5-1	.	TRBJ1-2	.	TGCGCCAGCAGCTTGATGCGGGGGGATGAGGGCTACACCTTC	CASSLMRGDEGYTF
TRBV2	TRBD1	TRBJ1-5	once	TGTGCCAGCACCCCAGAGACAGGGGCGGGTCAGCCCCAGCATTTT	CASTPETGAGQPQHF
TRBV6-5	.	TRBJ1-4	.	TGTGCCAGCAGTTACTCGAATCCAGGGACTAATGAAAAACTGTTTTTT	CASSYSNPGTNEKLFF
TRBV11-1	TRBD2	TRBJ2-3	.	TGTGCCAGCAGCTCCCCCGGGACTACCACAGATACGCAGTATTTT	CASSSPGTTTDTQYF
TRBV28	TRBD2	TRBJ2-1	once	TGTGCCAGCAGTTTTTCCCCGACAGTTGGGACTAGCGGGATTTACAATGAGCAGTTCTTC	CASSFSPTVGTSGIYNEQFF
TRBV7-9	.	TRBJ2-3	.	TGTGCCAGCCTCGGCCAACAGAGCACAGATACGCAGTATTTT	CASLGQQSTDTQYF
TRBV7-2	TRBD1	TRBJ1-4	.	TGTGCCAGCAGCTTCCACAGGGGCCCTAATGAAAAACTGTTTTTT	CASSFHRGPNEKLFF
TRBV5-6	TRBD1	TRBJ1-1	.	TGTGCCAGCATGCGAAGGGGGCCGACTGAAGCTTTCTTT	CASMRRGPTEAFF
TRBV6-5	.	TRBJ1-1	.	TGTGCCAGCGGACTCAGGGGAGAAGCTTTCTTT	CASGLRGEAFF
TRBV12-3/TRBV12-4	TRBD1	TRBJ1-2	many	TGTGCCAGCAGCCCCGGACAGGCCTTCAGCTACACCTTC	CASSPGQAFSYTF
TRBV7-2	.	TRBJ2-7	.	TGTGCCAGCAGCTTCTCGCAGGGTCCCTACGAGCAGTACTTC	CASSFSQGPYEQYF
TRBV2	.	TRBJ2-7	once	TGTGCCAGCAGCTTTAACTTCTACGAGCAGTACTTC	CASSFNFYEQYF
TRBV6-5	.	TRBJ2-7	.	TGTGCCAGCAGTCCTAACCGGGACACGTACTACGAGCAGTACTTC	CASSPNRDTYYEQYF
TRBV3-1/TRBV3-2	TRBD1	TRBJ1-4	.	TGTGCCAGCAGCCCGAAACGGGACAGAAAAGAAAAACTGTTTTTT	CASSPKRDRKEKLFF
TRBV3-1/TRBV3-2	.	TRBJ2-7	.	TGTGCCAGCAGCCAATTCGGAGCCGAGCAGTACTTC	CASSQFGAEQYF
TRBV4-3	.	TRBJ1-2	once	TGCGCCAGCAGCCCTCGTCGACGGGACTATGGCTACACCTTC	CASSPRRRDYGYTF
TRBV5-6	TRBD1	TRBJ1-2	.	TGTGCCAGCAGTGCGCCAGGGGGTTATGGCTACACCTTC	CASSAPGGYGYTF
TRBV19	.	TRBJ2-5	.	TGTGCCAGTAGTCGCGGGGTGATCTGGCGGAAAGAGACCCAGTACTTC	CASSRGVIWRKETQYF
TRBV9	.	TRBJ2-3	once	TGTGCCAGCAGCCCACAGTATCCCGGCACAGATACGCAGTATTTT	CASSPQYPGTDTQYF
TRBV18	.	TRBJ2-5	.	TGTGCCAGCTCACCCTCGGTCGGGGAGACCCAGTACTTC	CASSPSVGETQYF
TRBV2	TRBD1	TRBJ1-5	.	TGTGCCAGCAGATCAACAGGGGGCAAGGATCAGCCCCAGCATTTT	CASRSTGGKDQPQHF
TRBV5-8	.	TRBJ1-2	.	TGTGCCAGCAGCTTGGGGCTAAACCAGGACTATGGCTACACCTTC	CASSLGLNQDYGYTF